These 27 T cell receptor beta chains originate from one sample sequenced in a study of breast tumors, draining lymph nodes, adjacent tissues. MiXCR, run by TCRdb on the multiplex PCR reads, gives a single entry per CDR3 protein. The repertoire holds around 70,000 distinct CDR3 sequences, 40% to 45% seen once, with roughly 8.1% in the top ten. The sample was breast tumor tissue. These receptors were taken from a female donor with breast cancer. Some clones in this sample may be carry-over from other donors' samples.

The table lists this clonotype with many counts. A single base separates this from a much larger clone, so it may be a read error. This sequence joins TRBV20-1 and TRBJ2-5, with 7 bases aligning to TRBD2. The length of the CDR3 is 14 residues. With 3 bases clipped from V and 7 bases from J, the junction kept 11 bases outside the gene matches. Germline V lookup: CDR1 DFQATT, CDR2 SNEGSKA (reference sequence). In DNA form, the CDR3 reads TGCAGTGCTAGGACCGTAGAGGGGAGGGCGACCCAGTACTTC. The encoded protein is CSARTVEGRATQYF.

The chain joins TRBV30 to TRBJ2-3; D unclear. V lost 4 bases and J 0 bases, leaving 11 bases between the germline ends. This CDR3 contains 14 residues. The germline gives CDR1 GTSNPN, CDR2 SVGIG (reference sequence). CDR3: CAWKLGISTDTQYF. CDR3 DNA: TGTGCCTGGAAGTTGGGGATTAGCACAGATACGCAGTATTTT. The full variable domain, its missing parts supplied by reference TRBV30 and TRBJ2-3, is SQTIHQWPATLVQPVGSPLSLECTVEGTSNPNLYWYRQAAGRGLQLLFYSVGIGQISSEVPQNLSASRPQDRQFILSSKKLLLSDSGFYLCAWKLGISTDTQYFGPGTRLTVL.

This clonotype was counted at least ten times. Mismatch with germline at one junction end may stem from a read error. The rearrangement links TRBV6-2 or TRBV6-3 to TRBJ1-2; D is uncertain. Germline loops: CDR1 MNHEY, CDR2 SVGEGT. The CDR3 is made up of 15 amino acids. Here the CDR3 DNA reads TGTGCCGGCAGTCCCATTGAGCGACGGCATCATGGCTACACCTTC. It codes for CAGSPIERRHHGYTF.

This clonotype was found many times. The chain joins TRBV14 to TRBJ2-1, with D possibly matching TRBD2 (5 bases). The CDR3 loop spans 16 amino acids. V shed 5 bases and J shed 3 bases, with 17 bases lying between them. CDR1 SGHDN and CDR2 FVKESK come from the germline V gene. In DNA, the CDR3 is TGTGCCAGCAGCGGAATTCAGCGGTTGTACTACAATGAGCAGTTCTTC. Residues: CASSGIQRLYYNEQFF.

Turning to this clonotype: With a much larger clone just one base away, this may be a read error. The chain links TRBV19 to TRBJ2-1, with D possibly matching TRBD1 (6 bases). The CDR3 loop spans 17 amino acids. Germline loops: CDR1 LNHDA, CDR2 SQIVND (reference sequence). The CDR3 loop reads CASSIDPARGTYNEQSF. In DNA, the CDR3 is TGTGCCAGTAGTATAGATCCGGCCAGGGGAACCTACAATGAGCAGTCCTTC.

V and J are TRBV5-1 and TRBJ1-5; the D gene is possibly TRBD1 (5 bases). The V end lost 4 bases, the J end lost 11 bases, and 22 bases lay between the germline ends. Germline values: CDR1 SGHRS, CDR2 YFSETQ. The CDR3 is 15 amino acids. CDR3 amino acids: CASSLQLGGKETQHF. CDR3 DNA sequence: TGCGCCAGCAGCCTACAGCTCGGGGGGAAAGAGACCCAGCATTTT.

This clonotype was observed a single time. This chain links TRBV2 with TRBJ2-1; D unresolved. The length of the CDR3 is 11 residues. CDR1 and CDR2 (germline): SNHLY, FYNNEI. V was shortened by 2 bases and J by 7 bases, with 3 bases between the two germline ends. The CDR3, as DNA: TGTGCCAGCAGTGAACGGAATGAGCAGTTCTTC. Amino acid sequence: CASSERNEQFF.

This clonotype was detected many times. The V gene is TRBV20-1, the J gene TRBJ2-1; the match to TRBD2 covers 9 bases. Unmatched junction bases numbered 13, after V lost 5 bases and J lost 5 bases. The germline gives CDR1 DFQATT, CDR2 SNEGSKA (reference sequence). CDR3 length: 16 amino acids. The CDR3 nucleotides read TGCAGTGCTCCCCTACTTGGGCTAGCGGGAAACAATGAGCAGTTCTTC. Protein product: CSAPLLGLAGNNEQFF.

A remark on this clonotype: This could be a read error, since a much larger clone is one nucleotide away. The V call is TRBV5-5, the J call TRBJ1-2; TRBD1 might be the D (5 bases). The CDR3 extends over 14 amino acids. The germline CDR1 and CDR2 sequences are SGHKS and YYEKEE (reference sequence). Trimming left V 0 bases short and J 7 bases short, with 13 bases between. CDR3 amino acids: CASSLEQAPPGYTF. The CDR3 DNA sequence: TGTGCCAGCAGCTTGGAACAGGCCCCTCCTGGCTACACCTTC.

Turning to this clonotype: One base away lies a much larger clone, so this may be a sequencing read error. The CDR3 DNA follows: TGTGCCAGCAGTAGCGCGAGATCCTACGAGCAGTACTTC. Its protein is CASSSARSYEQYF. This sequence joins TRBV12-3 or TRBV12-4 and TRBJ2-7; the D is unclear. Trimming stripped 5 bases from V and 1 base from J, with 9 bases between. The length of the CDR3 is 13 residues.

The table lists this clonotype with many counts. The V gene is TRBV2, the J gene TRBJ2-7; D is perhaps TRBD1 (6 bases). V lost 4 bases to trimming and J lost 2 bases, with 12 bases between them. The CDR3 loop spans 14 amino acids. Germline CDR1 and CDR2: SNHLY and FYNNEI. This chain's CDR3 is CASSVGTRAYEQYF. DNA for the CDR3: TGTGCCAGCAGTGTTGGGACAAGAGCCTACGAGCAGTACTTC.

This clonotype was seen a handful of times. This may come from a read error, since a much larger clone is one base off. The rearrangement uses TRBV11-2 and TRBJ2-7; 9 bases match TRBD2. Germline CDR1 reads SGHAT; CDR2 reads FQNNGV. The CDR3 runs 14 residues. J was trimmed by 9 bases and V by 7 bases; bases with no gene match: 13. This CDR3 reads CASTVAGAASGQYF. The CDR3 DNA is TGTGCCAGCACCGTAGCGGGGGCAGCGTCCGGGCAGTACTTC. Combining the CDR3 with reference TRBV11-2 and TRBJ2-7 gives the whole variable domain EAGVAQSPRYKIIEKRQSVAFWCNPISGHATLYWYQQILGQGPKLLIQFQNNGVVDDSQLPKDRFSAERLKGVDSTLKIQPAKLEDSAVYLCASTVAGAASGQYFGPGTRLTVT.

This clonotype was seen ten or more times. The CDR3 DNA sequence: TGTGCCAGCAGGCCCGGGACTAGCGGGGGGCGAGATACGCAGTATTTT. Translation: CASRPGTSGGRDTQYF. J is TRBJ2-3 and V is TRBV6-6; 15 bases are a match to TRBD2. With 6 bases clipped from V and 5 bases from J, the junction kept 6 bases outside the gene matches. Germline V lookup: CDR1 MNHNY, CDR2 SVGAGI (reference sequence). The CDR3 consists of 16 residues.

This clonotype was counted many times. The chain joins TRBV18 to TRBJ2-2; TRBD2 matches at 7 bases. Germline lookup yields CDR1 KGHSH and CDR2 LQKENI. This CDR3 spans 16 amino acids. The V segment lost 3 bases and the J segment 3 bases; nucleotides outside the gene matches: 7. DNA of the CDR3: TGTGCCAGCTCACCTTTGGCTAGCGGTTACACCGGGGAGCTGTTTTTT. It translates to CASSPLASGYTGELFF.

The chain carries TRBV7-8 and TRBJ2-5; 8 nucleotides line up with TRBD2. V was clipped by 3 bases and J by 5 bases; unmatched bases: 2. The CDR3 contains 13 residues. Germline V CDR1 and CDR2: SGHVS, FQNEAQ. Written as DNA, the CDR3 is TGTGCCAGCAGCTTCTCGGGGGGGGAGACCCAGTACTTC. Protein sequence: CASSFSGGETQYF. The complete variable domain, with remaining parts taken from reference TRBV7-8 and TRBJ2-5, reads GAGVSQSPRYKVAKRGQDVALRCDPISGHVSLFWYQQALGQGPEFLTYFQNEAQLDKSGLPSDRFFAERPEGSVSTLKIQRTQQEDSAVYLCASSFSGGETQYFGPGTRLLVL.

This clonotype was recorded at least ten times. The CDR3 reads CASSFTQTGHIIPYEQYF. As DNA, the CDR3 is TGTGCCAGCAGTTTCACCCAAACAGGCCATATAATCCCCTACGAGCAGTACTTC. The chain recombines TRBV12-3 or TRBV12-4 with TRBJ2-7, with a possible D match to TRBD1 (5 bases). This CDR3 spans 18 amino acids. V lost 3 bases and J lost 2, with 23 bases in between.

The chain has TRBV6-6 and TRBJ1-4; tentatively, D is TRBD1 (6 bases). There are 12 residues in the CDR3. The ends were cut back, 6 bases at V and 8 bases at J, with 10 bases in the middle. The V gene's germline CDR1 is MNHNY and CDR2 SVGAGI (reference sequence). CDR3 DNA sequence: TGTGCCAGCAGCCCCGGGACAGAAAAACTGTTTTTT. This gives the protein CASSPGTEKLFF.

The sample holds many counts of this clonotype. The chain has TRBV29-1 and TRBJ2-1; the D gene is possibly TRBD1 (6 bases). Germline assignment: CDR1 SQVTM and CDR2 ANQGSEA. V lost 8 bases to trimming and J lost 0 bases, with 17 bases between them. This CDR3 has 15 amino acids. This chain's CDR3 is CSTTGQYRSYNEQFF. CDR3 in DNA: TGCAGCACTACAGGGCAGTACCGCTCCTACAATGAGCAGTTCTTC.

The chain is built from TRBV9 and TRBJ1-6, with D possibly being TRBD1 (6 bases). CDR3 length: 14 amino acids. V lost 4 bases and J lost 8, with 13 bases in between. CDR1 is SGDLS, CDR2 YYNGEE, per germline. This CDR3 is CASSKRGGYSPLHF. The CDR3, as DNA: TGTGCCAGCAGCAAACGGGGGGGCTATTCACCCCTCCACTTT.

The genes are TRBV13 and TRBJ2-1; the match to TRBD1 covers 9 bases. In germline, CDR1 is PRHDT, CDR2 FYEKMQ (reference sequence). CDR3 length: 14 residues. J lost 6 bases, V lost 0 bases, and 0 bases had no gene match. CDR3 coding DNA: TGTGCCAGCAGCTTAGGGACAGGGGGCAATGAGCAGTTCTTC. Protein: CASSLGTGGNEQFF.

In its sample, this clonotype was seen many times. The chain combines TRBV18 with TRBJ1-6; D ambiguous. This CDR3 has 16 amino acids. Germline V gene data show CDR1 as KGHSH and CDR2 as LQKENI. Trimming shortened V by 4 bases and J by 9 bases, and 19 bases separated the two germline ends. CDR3 protein: CASSRLSPEHFSPLHF. The CDR3 DNA sequence: TGTGCCAGCTCACGACTCTCCCCGGAGCATTTTTCACCCCTCCACTTT.

The J gene is TRBJ2-1, the V gene TRBV7-9; 12 nucleotides line up with TRBD2. V trimming: 5 bases; J trimming: 6 bases; junction bases outside the gene matches: 8. The CDR3 has 16 residues. Germline assignment: CDR1 SEHNR and CDR2 FQNEAQ (reference sequence). The CDR3 DNA is TGTGCCAGCAGCCCCCCGACTAGCGGGAGCGCCAATGAGCAGTTCTTC. Amino acid sequence: CASSPPTSGSANEQFF. Based on the CDR3 plus reference TRBV7-9 and TRBJ2-1, the full variable domain is DTGVSQNPRHKITKRGQNVTFRCDPISEHNRLYWYRQTLGQGPEFLTYFQNEAQLEKSRLLSDRFSAERPKGSFSTLEIQRTEQGDSAMYLCASSPPTSGSANEQFFGPGTRLTVL.

V usage is TRBV2 and J usage is TRBJ1-2; possible D gene TRBD1, 6 bases. From germline, CDR1 is SNHLY and CDR2 FYNNEI. Trimming left V 7 bases short and J 8 bases short, with 23 bases between. The CDR3 is 15 residues long. The CDR3 DNA sequence: TGTGCCAGCAAAGAGGGGGTCTCAAACTGGTGGGGCTACACCTTC. This translates into CASKEGVSNWWGYTF.

Many counts were recorded for this clonotype. V and J are TRBV3-1 and TRBJ2-3; 9 nucleotides align to TRBD2. The CDR3 has 14 amino acids. The germline V gene encodes CDR1 LGHDT and CDR2 YNNKEL (reference sequence). V shed 5 bases and J 5 bases; nucleotides not matched to a gene: 5. The CDR3 protein is CASSKGLARDTQYF. CDR3 in DNA: TGTGCCAGCAGCAAGGGACTAGCAAGAGATACGCAGTATTTT.

The sample holds one count of this clonotype. This chain joins TRBV20-1 and TRBJ2-3; 10 bases fit TRBD1. With V trimmed by 5 bases and J by 5 bases, 4 bases remained unmatched. Germline loops: CDR1 DFQATT, CDR2 SNEGSKA (reference sequence). There are 13 residues in the CDR3. The CDR3 is CSALGTGEDTQYF. In DNA form, the CDR3 reads TGCAGTGCTCTCGGGACAGGGGAAGATACGCAGTATTTT.

The chain recombines TRBV7-8 with TRBJ1-2; D not certain. V shed 5 bases and J shed 0 bases, with 10 bases lying between them. The CDR3 runs to 14 residues. Germline loops: CDR1 SGHVS, CDR2 FQNEAQ. The chain's CDR3 is CASSGAGANYGYTF. CDR3 bases: TGTGCCAGCAGCGGTGCAGGAGCTAACTATGGCTACACCTTC. The full variable domain, rest sourced from reference TRBV7-8 and TRBJ1-2, is GAGVSQSPRYKVAKRGQDVALRCDPISGHVSLFWYQQALGQGPEFLTYFQNEAQLDKSGLPSDRFFAERPEGSVSTLKIQRTQQEDSAVYLCASSGAGANYGYTFGSGTRLTVV.

The CDR3 sequence: CAISESTWGQDYGYTF. CDR3 in DNA: TGTGCCATCAGTGAGTCGACGTGGGGACAGGACTATGGCTACACCTTC. The chain employs TRBV10-3 and TRBJ1-2, with 8 bases identical to TRBD1. The CDR3 covers 16 residues. Looked up from germline, CDR1 is ENHRY and CDR2 is SYGVKD. With 0 bases clipped from V and 3 bases from J, the junction kept 6 bases outside the gene matches.